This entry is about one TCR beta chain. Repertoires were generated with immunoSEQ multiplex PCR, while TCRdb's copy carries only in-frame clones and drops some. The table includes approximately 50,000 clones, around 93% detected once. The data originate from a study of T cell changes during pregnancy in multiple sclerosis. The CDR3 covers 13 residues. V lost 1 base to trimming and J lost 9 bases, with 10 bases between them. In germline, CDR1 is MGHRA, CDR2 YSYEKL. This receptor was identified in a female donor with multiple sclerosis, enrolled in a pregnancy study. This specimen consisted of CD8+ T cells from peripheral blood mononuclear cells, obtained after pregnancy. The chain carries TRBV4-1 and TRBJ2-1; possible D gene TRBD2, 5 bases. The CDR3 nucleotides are TGCGCCAGCAGCCAAGTCGGGGTCGTTGAGCAGTTCTTC. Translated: CASSQVGVVEQFF.